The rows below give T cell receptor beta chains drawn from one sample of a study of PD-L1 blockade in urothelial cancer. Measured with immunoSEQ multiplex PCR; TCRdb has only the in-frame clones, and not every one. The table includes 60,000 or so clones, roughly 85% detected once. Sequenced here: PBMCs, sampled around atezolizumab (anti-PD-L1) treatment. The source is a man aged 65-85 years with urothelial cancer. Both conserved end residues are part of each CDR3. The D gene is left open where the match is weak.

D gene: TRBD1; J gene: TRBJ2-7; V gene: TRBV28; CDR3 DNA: TGTGCCACCAGACGACAGGGGTTTTCCTACGAGCAGTACTTC; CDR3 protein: CATRRQGFSYEQYF
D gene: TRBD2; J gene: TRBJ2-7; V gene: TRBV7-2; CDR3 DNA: TGTGCCAGCAGCCCCGTTGGCGGGAGCCCCTACGAGCAGTACTTC; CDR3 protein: CASSPVGGSPYEQYF
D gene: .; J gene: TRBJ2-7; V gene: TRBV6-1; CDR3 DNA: TGTGCCAGCAGTGAACCTATTAGCGGACCCTACGAGCAGTACTTC; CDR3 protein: CASSEPISGPYEQYF
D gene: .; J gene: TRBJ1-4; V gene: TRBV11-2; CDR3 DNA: TGTGCCAGCAGCTTACGAGACAGAAAACTGTTTTTT; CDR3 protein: CASSLRDRKLFF
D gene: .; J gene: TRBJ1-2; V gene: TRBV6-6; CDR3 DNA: TGTGCCAGCAGTCGGGCGGGGGGTGAGGACTATGGCTACACCTTC; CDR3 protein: CASSRAGGEDYGYTF
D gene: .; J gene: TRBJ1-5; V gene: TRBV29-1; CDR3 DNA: TGCAGCGTTTCCTCAACCAGGGATCAGCCCCAGCATTTT; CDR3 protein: CSVSSTRDQPQHF
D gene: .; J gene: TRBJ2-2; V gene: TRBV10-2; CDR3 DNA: TGCGCCAGCAGTGAGCCCCGCCGGCTAGGGGACACCGGGGAGCTGTTTTTT; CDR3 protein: CASSEPRRLGDTGELFF
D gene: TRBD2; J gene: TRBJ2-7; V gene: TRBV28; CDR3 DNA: TGTGCCAGCACCCGAGCGGGAGGGCCCTACGAGCAGTACTTC; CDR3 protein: CASTRAGGPYEQYF
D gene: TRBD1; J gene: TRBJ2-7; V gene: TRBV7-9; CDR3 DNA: TGTGCCAGCAGCCAGGGGGCTAGGGACGAGCAGTACTTC; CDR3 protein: CASSQGARDEQYF
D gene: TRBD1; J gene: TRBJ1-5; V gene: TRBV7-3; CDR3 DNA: TGTGCCAGCAGTTACCGGGACAGGGGGAATCAGCCCCAGCATTTT; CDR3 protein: CASSYRDRGNQPQHF
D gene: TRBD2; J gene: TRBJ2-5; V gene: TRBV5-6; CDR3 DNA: TGTGCCAGCACCTCCTTGGGCACTAGCGGGAGACCCCAAGAGACCCAGTACTTC; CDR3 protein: CASTSLGTSGRPQETQYF